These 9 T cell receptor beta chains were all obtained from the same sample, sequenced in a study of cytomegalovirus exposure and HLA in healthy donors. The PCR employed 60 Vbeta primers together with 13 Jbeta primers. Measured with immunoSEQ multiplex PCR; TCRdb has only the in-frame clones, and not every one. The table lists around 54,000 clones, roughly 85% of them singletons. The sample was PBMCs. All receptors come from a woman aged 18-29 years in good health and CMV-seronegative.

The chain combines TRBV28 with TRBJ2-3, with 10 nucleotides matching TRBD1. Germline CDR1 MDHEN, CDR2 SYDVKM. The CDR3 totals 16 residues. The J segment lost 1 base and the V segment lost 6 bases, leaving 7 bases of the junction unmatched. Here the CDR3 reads CASSEPGQGRTDTQYF. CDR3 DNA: TGTGCCAGCAGCGAACCGGGACAGGGGCGCACAGATACGCAGTATTTT.

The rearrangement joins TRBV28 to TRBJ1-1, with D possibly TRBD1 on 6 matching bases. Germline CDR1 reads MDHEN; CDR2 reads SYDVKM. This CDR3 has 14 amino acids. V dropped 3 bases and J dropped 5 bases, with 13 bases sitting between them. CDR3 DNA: TGTGCCAGCAGTTTCACAGGGATGGGAACTGAAGCTTTCTTT. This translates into CASSFTGMGTEAFF.

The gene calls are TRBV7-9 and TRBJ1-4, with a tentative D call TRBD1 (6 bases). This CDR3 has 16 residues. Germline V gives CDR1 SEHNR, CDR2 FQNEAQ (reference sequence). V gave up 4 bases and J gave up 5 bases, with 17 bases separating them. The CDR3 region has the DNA TGTGCCAGCAGCTCCGTACTAGGGACAAACAATGAAAAACTGTTTTTT. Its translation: CASSSVLGTNNEKLFF.

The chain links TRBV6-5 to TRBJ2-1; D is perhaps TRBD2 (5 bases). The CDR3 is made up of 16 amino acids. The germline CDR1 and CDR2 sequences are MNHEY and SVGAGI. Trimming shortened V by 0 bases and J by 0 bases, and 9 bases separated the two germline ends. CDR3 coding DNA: TGTGCCAGCAGTTACTCGAGCGGTAGCTCCTACAATGAGCAGTTCTTC. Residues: CASSYSSGSSYNEQFF.

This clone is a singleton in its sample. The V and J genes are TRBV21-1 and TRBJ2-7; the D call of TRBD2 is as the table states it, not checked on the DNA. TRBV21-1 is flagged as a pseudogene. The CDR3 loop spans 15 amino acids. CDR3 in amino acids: CASSKHWSPPYEQYF. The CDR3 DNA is TGTGCCAGCAGCAAACACTGGTCTCCCCCCTACGAGCAGTACTTC.

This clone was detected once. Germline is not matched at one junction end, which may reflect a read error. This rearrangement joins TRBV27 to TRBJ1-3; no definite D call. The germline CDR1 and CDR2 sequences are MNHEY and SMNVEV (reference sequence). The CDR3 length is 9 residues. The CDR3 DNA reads TGCCCCGGGGGAAACACCATATATTTT. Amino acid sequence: CPGGNTIYF.

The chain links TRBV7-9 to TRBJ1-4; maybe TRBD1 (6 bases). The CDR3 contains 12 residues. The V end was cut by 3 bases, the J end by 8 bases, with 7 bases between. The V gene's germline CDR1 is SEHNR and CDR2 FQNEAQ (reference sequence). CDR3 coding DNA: TGTGCCAGCAGCTTCACAGGGGAAAAACTGTTTTTT. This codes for CASSFTGEKLFF.

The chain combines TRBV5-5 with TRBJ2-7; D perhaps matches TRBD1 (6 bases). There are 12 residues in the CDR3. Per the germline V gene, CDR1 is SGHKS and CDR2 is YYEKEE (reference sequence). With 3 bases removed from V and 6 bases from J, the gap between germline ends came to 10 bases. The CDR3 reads CASSWVGGEQYF. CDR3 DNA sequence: TGTGCCAGCAGCTGGGTAGGGGGCGAGCAGTACTTC.

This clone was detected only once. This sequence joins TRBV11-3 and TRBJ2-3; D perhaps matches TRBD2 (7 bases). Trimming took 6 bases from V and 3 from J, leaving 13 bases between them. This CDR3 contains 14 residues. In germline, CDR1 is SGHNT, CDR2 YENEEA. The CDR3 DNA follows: TGTGCCAGCAGTTTCGAGGGGGGGACAGATACGCAGTATTTT. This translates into CASSFEGGTDTQYF.